These 8 T cell receptor beta chains were sequenced from one sample in a study of T cell responses to AZD1222 COVID-19 vaccine. TCRdb keeps only in-frame clones here, not all; method: immunoSEQ multiplex PCR. The sample has some 100,000 clones, approximately 87% seen once. The specimen was peripheral blood, collected on day 0 of AZD1222 vaccination. Receptor source: an adult in good health.

The J gene is TRBJ2-7, the V gene TRBV18; D is undetermined. V was trimmed by 3 bases and J by 3 bases, leaving 12 bases between them. Germline V gives CDR1 KGHSH, CDR2 LQKENI. This CDR3 spans 14 amino acids. This CDR3 is CASSPGWNLYEQYF. The CDR3 DNA follows: TGTGCCAGCTCACCGGGCTGGAATCTCTACGAGCAGTACTTC.

The V gene is TRBV9, the J gene TRBJ1-1; weak D call: TRBD1 (5 bases). The CDR3 has 15 amino acids. The germline gives CDR1 SGDLS, CDR2 YYNGEE. Trimming stripped 3 bases from V and 1 base from J, with 13 bases between. DNA for the CDR3: TGTGCCAGCAGCGGCTCGGGGCGGGGGAACACTGAAGCTTTCTTT. Protein product: CASSGSGRGNTEAFF. Full variable domain (remainder filled in from reference TRBV9 and TRBJ1-1): DSGVTQTPKHLITATGQRVTLRCSPRSGDLSVYWYQQSLDQGLQFLIQYYNGEERAKGNILERFSAQQFPDLHSELNLSSLELGDSALYFCASSGSGRGNTEAFFGQGTRLTVV.

The chain links TRBV7-9 to TRBJ1-2, with D perhaps matching TRBD1 (5 bases). This CDR3 spans 14 amino acids. V was shortened by 6 bases and J by 4 bases, with 15 bases between the two germline ends. From germline, CDR1 is SEHNR and CDR2 FQNEAQ (reference sequence). The CDR3: CASSGVWGVYGYTF. CDR3 DNA sequence: TGTGCCAGCAGTGGGGTGTGGGGCGTCTATGGCTACACCTTC.

In this sample, this clone turned up a few times. This chain connects TRBV7-9 to TRBJ2-1, with 12 bases that match TRBD2. From germline, CDR1 is SEHNR and CDR2 FQNEAQ (reference sequence). The junction had 14 bases not matched to a gene; V was cut back by 5 bases and J by 9 bases. The CDR3 spans 17 residues. CDR3 sequence: CASSPQRLAGGLGEQFF. In DNA, the CDR3 is TGTGCCAGCAGCCCCCAAAGGCTAGCGGGGGGGCTCGGTGAGCAGTTCTTC. Using reference TRBV7-9 and TRBJ2-1 for the parts outside the CDR3, the full variable domain is DTGVSQNPRHKITKRGQNVTFRCDPISEHNRLYWYRQTLGQGPEFLTYFQNEAQLEKSRLLSDRFSAERPKGSFSTLEIQRTEQGDSAMYLCASSPQRLAGGLGEQFFGPGTRLTVL.

The chain has TRBV7-2 and TRBJ1-5; TRBD1 aligns across 10 bases. The CDR3 length is 15 residues. Germline V lookup: CDR1 SGHTA, CDR2 FQGNSA. The junction had 7 bases not matched to a gene; V was cut back by 6 bases and J by 5 bases. CDR3 protein: CASSSRTGGDQPQHF. The DNA of the CDR3 is TGTGCCAGCAGTTCCCGGACAGGGGGAGATCAGCCCCAGCATTTT.

This clone was detected a few times. This chain joins TRBV25-1 and TRBJ1-2, with 9 bases matching TRBD1. The CDR3 totals 16 residues. V gave up 4 bases and J gave up 6 bases; unmatched junction bases: 12. Germline CDR1 and CDR2: MGHDK and SYGVNS. The CDR3 spells CASSGPQGQGLNGYTF. The CDR3 DNA sequence: TGTGCCAGCAGTGGACCGCAAGGACAGGGGTTGAATGGCTACACCTTC.

The table lists this clone with a count of one. This chain uses TRBV4-3 with TRBJ1-2; D might be TRBD1 (6 bases). The CDR3 totals 15 residues. Trimming removed 4 bases from V and 5 bases from J, with 17 bases in between. Germline V gene sequence: CDR1 LGHNA, CDR2 YSLEER. In DNA, the CDR3 is TGCGCCAGCAGCCCTAATGGGGGCGCGGGTTATGGCTACACCTTC. Protein: CASSPNGGAGYGYTF.

This chain connects TRBV5-6 to TRBJ1-4; D may be TRBD1 (5 bases). V was clipped by 3 bases and J by 7 bases, with 16 bases between them. In germline, CDR1 is SGHDT, CDR2 YYEEEE. The CDR3 covers 15 residues. The CDR3 DNA is TGTGCCAGCAGCTCGGAGGGCCGAGGGGTTGAAAAACTGTTTTTT. Protein sequence: CASSSEGRGVEKLFF.